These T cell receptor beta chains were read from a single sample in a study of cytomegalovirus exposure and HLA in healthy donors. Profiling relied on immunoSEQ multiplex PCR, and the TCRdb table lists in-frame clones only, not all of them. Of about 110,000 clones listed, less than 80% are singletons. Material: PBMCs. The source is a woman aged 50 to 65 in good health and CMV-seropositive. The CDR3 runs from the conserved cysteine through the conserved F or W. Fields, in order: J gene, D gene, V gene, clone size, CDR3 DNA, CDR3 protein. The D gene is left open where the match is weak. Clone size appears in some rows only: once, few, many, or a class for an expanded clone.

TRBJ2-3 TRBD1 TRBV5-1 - TGCGCCAGCAGCTTGCTCGGGACAGGGGCGAAAGATACGCAGTATTTT CASSLLGTGAKDTQYF
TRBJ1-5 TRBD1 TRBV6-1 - TGTGCCAGCAGTGGGGACAGGGACGTGATTGGAGCCCAGCATTTT CASSGDRDVIGAQHF
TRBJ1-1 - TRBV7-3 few TGTGCCAGCAGCTTAACGGGGGGGGACACTGAAGCTTTCTTT CASSLTGGDTEAFF
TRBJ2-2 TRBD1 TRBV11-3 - TGTGCCAGCAGTCCAGGGGGCGGGACCGGGGAGCTGTTTTTT CASSPGGGTGELFF
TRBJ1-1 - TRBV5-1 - TGCGCCAGCAGCTTGGAGGGACACCTGAACACTGAAGCTTTCTTT CASSLEGHLNTEAFF
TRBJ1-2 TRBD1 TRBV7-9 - TGTTCCAGCAGCTCGTACTCCGACAGGGCGAACTATGGCTACACCTTC CSSSSYSDRANYGYTF
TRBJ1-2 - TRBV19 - TGTGCCAGTAGTATCTCGTTTTACGCGTATGGCTACACCTTC CASSISFYAYGYTF
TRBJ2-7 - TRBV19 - TGTGCCAGTAGTATAGGGTCGGCGGCAGCCTACGAGCAGTACTTC CASSIGSAAAYEQYF
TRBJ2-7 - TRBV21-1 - TGTGCCAGCAGCATAGAGCAGGGGGCTTACGAGCAGTACTTC CASSIEQGAYEQYF
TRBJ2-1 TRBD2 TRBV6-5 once TGTGCCGGCAGTCCGAGACTAGCGGGTTACAATGAGCAGTTCTTC CAGSPRLAGYNEQFF
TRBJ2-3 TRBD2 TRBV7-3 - TGTGCCAGCAGCCTCCGGGAGGGTGATACGCAGTATTTT CASSLREGDTQYF
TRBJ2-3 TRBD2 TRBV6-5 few TGTGCCAGCAGTTACTCTCTAGCGGGGAGCACAGATACGCAGTATTTT CASSYSLAGSTDTQYF
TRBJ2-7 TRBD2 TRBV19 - TGTGCCAGTAAGGGCTTGGGCGATCCGGGAGGGCGGGACGAGCAGTACTTC CASKGLGDPGGRDEQYF
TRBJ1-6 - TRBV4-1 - TGCGCCAGCAGCCAAGAAACAGGTCTCGAATCACCCCTCCACTTT CASSQETGLESPLHF
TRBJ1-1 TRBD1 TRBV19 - TGTGCCAGTAGTAAGCTCGACAGGGCCGGAGCTTTCTTT CASSKLDRAGAFF
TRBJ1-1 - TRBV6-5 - TGTGCCAGCAGTTACCCAGGGAGGACTGAAGCTTTCTTT CASSYPGRTEAFF
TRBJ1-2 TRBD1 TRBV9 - TGTGCCAGCAGCTATCGACAGGGGTTTCGTGGTGGCTACACCTTC CASSYRQGFRGGYTF
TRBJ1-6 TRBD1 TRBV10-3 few TGTGCCATCAGTGAGTCGGGACAGCAAAATTCACCCCTCCACTTT CAISESGQQNSPLHF
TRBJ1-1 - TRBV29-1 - TGCAGCGTTGAAGGTCGGGTGGGTACTGAAGCTTTCTTT CSVEGRVGTEAFF
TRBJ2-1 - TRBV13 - TGTGCCAGCAGCTTAGACGGGAGAGCGGACGATGAGCAGTTCTTC CASSLDGRADDEQFF
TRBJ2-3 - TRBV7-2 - TGTGCCAGCAGCGCAACTAGCATCGCAGATACGCAGTATTTT CASSATSIADTQYF
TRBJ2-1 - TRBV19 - TGTGCCAGTAGTGGGAGTGGCAATGAGCAGTTCTTC CASSGSGNEQFF
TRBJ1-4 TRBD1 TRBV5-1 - TGCGCCAGCAGCCAACAGGGACAGGGCAATGAAAAACTGTTTTTT CASSQQGQGNEKLFF
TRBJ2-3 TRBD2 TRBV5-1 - TGCGCCAGCAGCTTGGCGGGAGGTGGAGATACGCAGTATTTT CASSLAGGGDTQYF
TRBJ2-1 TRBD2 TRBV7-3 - TGTGCCAGCAGCCGGACTAGCGGGTACAATGAGCAGTTCTTC CASSRTSGYNEQFF
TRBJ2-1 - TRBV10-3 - TGTGCACTAGGGGGGGGTCCATACAATGAGCAGTTCTTC CALGGGPYNEQFF
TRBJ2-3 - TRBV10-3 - TGTGCCATCAGGGGGGGAACAGAACTACACTCTAGCACAGATACGCAGTATTTT CAIRGGTELHSSTDTQYF
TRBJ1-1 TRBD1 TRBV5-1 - TGCGCCAGCAGCGCACAGGGGGCGACCACTGAAGCTTTCTTT CASSAQGATTEAFF